These T cell receptor beta chains were read from a single sample in a study of early T cells in non-severe SARS-CoV-2 infection. TCRdb re-derived calls from the 5' RACE reads in MiXCR, one entry per CDR3 protein. Of around 76,000 distinct CDR3 sequences in the sample, 13% to 15% were seen once. The material was whole blood, obtained at baseline. These receptors originate from an adult who was a healthcare worker with PCR-confirmed SARS-CoV-2 infection or an uninfected control (not recorded which). The CDR3 runs from the conserved cysteine through the conserved F or W. The D gene is left open where the match is weak. Rows give clone size only sometimes, using once, few, many, or a class for an expanded clone.

few | TRBD2 | TRBJ2-2 | TRBV28 | TGTGCCAGCACCATAACGGGACTAGCGCAATACGGGGAGCTGTTTTTT | CASTITGLAQYGELFF
few | NA | TRBJ2-7 | TRBV27 | TGTGCCAGCAGTCCGACTCCTCGGACGTACGAGCAGTACTTC | CASSPTPRTYEQYF
few | NA | TRBJ2-2 | TRBV7-6 | TGTGCCAGCAGCTTTGGCGGTAGCGGAGGGAACACCGGGGAGCTGTTTTTT | CASSFGGSGGNTGELFF
NA | TRBD1 | TRBJ2-1 | TRBV5-6 | TGTGCCAGCAGCTCCGGGACAGGGTTCAATGAGCAGTTCTTC | CASSSGTGFNEQFF
many | NA | TRBJ2-1 | TRBV12-3/TRBV12-4 | TGTGCCAGCAGAATGCAGGGGTCCTCCTACAATGAGCAGTTCTTC | CASRMQGSSYNEQFF
many | NA | TRBJ1-1 | TRBV6-6 | TGTGCCAGCAGTTACCTCCACACTGAAGCTTTCTTT | CASSYLHTEAFF
NA | NA | TRBJ2-7 | TRBV5-1 | TGCGCCAGCAGCTCTGGAGGTAACAGCCGTTACGAGCAGTACTTC | CASSSGGNSRYEQYF
many | TRBD2 | TRBJ2-1 | TRBV14 | TGTGCCAGCTCCCCCGGGAGGAGCTCCTACAATGAGCAGTTCTTC | CASSPGRSSYNEQFF
NA | NA | TRBJ2-3 | TRBV28 | TGTGCCAGCAGTTTATCGTCGGGACTGGGATCAAGCACAGATACGCAGTATTTT | CASSLSSGLGSSTDTQYF
NA | TRBD2 | TRBJ2-3 | TRBV5-1 | TGCGCCAGCAGCGTGCTAGCGGGCCGTCAATATACGCAGTATTTT | CASSVLAGRQYTQYF
NA | TRBD1 | TRBJ1-1 | TRBV28 | TGTGCCAGCAGTTTCACAGGGGCCAAGGGCACTGAAGCTTTCTTT | CASSFTGAKGTEAFF
NA | TRBD1 | TRBJ2-1 | TRBV4-2 | TGTGCCAGCAGCCCGGGGACAGACCCGGCCCACAATGAGCAGTTCTTC | CASSPGTDPAHNEQFF
many | NA | TRBJ2-1 | TRBV5-1 | TGCGCCAGCAGCCAGCTAGGGGGAAGCTCCTACAATGAGCAGTTCTTC | CASSQLGGSSYNEQFF
few | NA | TRBJ2-3 | TRBV5-5 | TGTGCCAGCAGCTTAGGGGGAGAAGGAAATACGCAGTATTTT | CASSLGGEGNTQYF
NA | TRBD2 | TRBJ2-1 | TRBV12-3/TRBV12-4 | TGTGCCAGCAGTGCGGGACTAGCAACCTACAATGAGCAGTTCTTC | CASSAGLATYNEQFF
NA | NA | TRBJ1-1 | TRBV7-9 | TGTGCCAGCAGTATAGGGACACCCCCGGTGGTCACTGAAGCTTTCTTT | CASSIGTPPVVTEAFF
NA | NA | TRBJ1-2 | TRBV20-1 | TGCAGTGCTGAACCAGGCAACTATGGCTACACCTTC | CSAEPGNYGYTF